The 32 T cell receptor beta chains listed next were all sequenced from one sample in a study of CD8+ T cells in alopecia areata (dated by TCRdb to 2016 to 2019). Receptor amplification or capture employed the immunoSEQ multiplex PCR assay. RNA was extracted from all samples and reverse transcribed into cDNA, which served as template for TCR sequencing. The immuneACCESS repertoire file appears here via TCRdb, limited to in-frame rearrangements. These files lack a portion of the clones; in checked studies, under half of the deficit traces to unresolved V genes, and the cause of the others is not known. The sample includes 100,000 to 150,000 clones, with around 50% observed a single time. The ten largest clones add up to 8% to 11% of the sample. Sequencing used NKG2D-low CD8+ T cells sorted from blood. The sample's cell subset or site label, decoded: sorted CD8+ NKG2D-low blood T cells. Receptor source: a human donor with alopecia areata.

The chain combines TRBV27 with TRBJ1-6; D is possibly TRBD1 (6 bases). V lost 7 bases to trimming and J lost 10 bases, with 17 bases between them. This CDR3 comprises 14 residues. Germline V CDR1 and CDR2: MNHEY, SMNVEV (reference sequence). The CDR3 reads CASKVEGGYSPLHF. The CDR3 coding sequence is TGTGCCAGCAAGGTCGAAGGGGGGTACTCACCCCTCCACTTT.

This chain connects TRBV4-1 to TRBJ2-7, with 12 nucleotides matching TRBD2. V lost 0 bases and J lost 10; bases outside the gene matches: 10. CDR1 is MGHRA, CDR2 YSYEKL, per germline. This CDR3 contains 16 residues. CDR3 coding DNA: TGCGCCAGCAGCCAAGAGCCCGGACTAGCGGGAATAGGACAGTACTTC. Translated: CASSQEPGLAGIGQYF.

CDR3 protein: CASGDGAYGKQYF. The CDR3 nucleotides are TGTGCCAGCGGGGACGGAGCTTACGGGAAGCAGTACTTC. The chain joins TRBV27 to TRBJ2-7; either TRBD1 or TRBD2 may fit D (5 bases each). The CDR3 length is 13 residues. Trimming stripped 8 bases from V and 8 bases from J, with 19 bases between. CDR1 MNHEY and CDR2 SMNVEV come from the germline V gene (reference sequence).

This clone was observed a handful of times. The V gene is TRBV7-9, the J gene TRBJ2-2, with D tentatively TRBD1 or TRBD2 (5 bases each). The V gene's germline CDR1 is SEHNR and CDR2 FQNEAQ (reference sequence). Deletions cut 2 bases from V and 4 bases from J, with 14 bases between. CDR3 size: 16 residues. The CDR3 protein is CASSLLTGAGTGELFF. The DNA for the CDR3 is TGTGCCAGCAGCTTACTCACCGGGGCCGGCACCGGGGAGCTGTTTTTT.

This clone was found once. The chain couples TRBV29-1 to TRBJ2-1; possible D gene TRBD2, 6 bases. The CDR3 loop spans 13 amino acids. V dropped 7 bases and J dropped 8 bases, with 18 bases sitting between them. CDR1 is SQVTM and CDR2 is ANQGSEA in the germline V gene. The CDR3 is CSARDFEVHEQFF. CDR3 nucleotide sequence: TGCAGCGCCCGGGACTTCGAAGTCCATGAGCAGTTCTTC.

There are a few counts of this clone. V is TRBV29-1 and J is TRBJ2-7; the D is unclear. The germline V gene encodes CDR1 SQVTM and CDR2 ANQGSEA. The V end was cut by 7 bases, the J end by 5 bases, with 12 bases between. CDR3 size: 11 residues. CDR3 sequence reads: CSALLSHEQYF. In nucleotides, the CDR3 is TGCAGCGCCCTCCTGTCCCACGAGCAGTACTTC.

This chain uses TRBV29-1 with TRBJ1-1, with D possibly TRBD1 on 5 matching bases. The V end lost 1 base, the J end lost 4 bases, and 13 bases lay between the germline ends. The CDR3 consists of 14 residues. Germline CDR1 is SQVTM and CDR2 is ANQGSEA. The CDR3 is CSVEGWQGFTEAFF. In nucleotides, the CDR3 is TGCAGCGTTGAAGGTTGGCAGGGATTCACTGAAGCTTTCTTT.

The chain is built from TRBV29-1 and TRBJ2-4; TRBD2 matches 8 bases. The CDR3 is 14 amino acids. The V gene end was trimmed by 8 bases and the J gene end by 10 bases; junction bases not matched to a gene: 16. Germline assignment: CDR1 SQVTM and CDR2 ANQGSEA. The DNA of the CDR3 is TGCAGCATAACGGCCGGGACTAGTTCTAGGATTCAGTACTTC. This codes for CSITAGTSSRIQYF.

This chain connects TRBV29-1 to TRBJ2-1; TRBD1 matches 8 bases. The CDR3 totals 12 residues. J lost 5 bases, V lost 4 bases, and 1 base had no gene match. Per germline, CDR1 SQVTM and CDR2 ANQGSEA. The CDR3 loop is CSVAQGDNEQFF. The CDR3 DNA reads TGCAGCGTTGCACAGGGGGACAATGAGCAGTTCTTC.

V usage is TRBV29-1 and J usage is TRBJ2-3; TRBD2 matches at 12 bases. The trim removed 6 bases at V and 0 bases at J, leaving 4 bases unmatched. This CDR3 has 15 amino acids. CDR1 is SQVTM, CDR2 ANQGSEA, per germline. CDR3 protein: CSVAGTSGSTDTQYF. CDR3 nucleotide sequence: TGCAGCGTAGCCGGGACTAGCGGGAGCACAGATACGCAGTATTTT.

The J gene is TRBJ2-1, the V gene TRBV9; D is ambiguous. The germline CDR1 and CDR2 sequences are SGDLS and YYNGEE. Deletions cut 4 bases from V and 8 bases from J, with 19 bases between. The CDR3 is made up of 15 amino acids. The chain's CDR3 is CASSPRRAASHEQFF. CDR3 sequence (DNA): TGTGCCAGCAGCCCCCGACGTGCAGCGTCCCATGAGCAGTTCTTC. Full variable domain (remainder filled in from reference TRBV9 and TRBJ2-1): DSGVTQTPKHLITATGQRVTLRCSPRSGDLSVYWYQQSLDQGLQFLIQYYNGEERAKGNILERFSAQQFPDLHSELNLSSLELGDSALYFCASSPRRAASHEQFFGPGTRLTVL.

The chain uses TRBV29-1 and TRBJ2-1, with 11 positions matching TRBD2. From germline, CDR1 is SQVTM and CDR2 ANQGSEA. The V and J ends lost 7 bases and 14 bases, in that order; junction bases with no gene match: 13. The CDR3 has 13 residues. CDR3 nucleotides: TGCAGCGCCCAAAGGCCTAGCGGGGGGATCGAGTTCTTC. Amino acid sequence: CSAQRPSGGIEFF.

This chain connects TRBV2 to TRBJ2-1, with D hard to call. This CDR3 has 13 amino acids. The ends were cut back, 7 bases at V and 4 bases at J, with 11 bases in the middle. In germline, CDR1 is SNHLY, CDR2 FYNNEI. CDR3 DNA: TGTGCCAGCACCTATACAGATTACAATGAGCAGTTCTTC. Translated: CASTYTDYNEQFF.

This clone was recorded only once. The rearrangement joins TRBV2 to TRBJ2-7; no clear D. Germline V CDR1 and CDR2: SNHLY, FYNNEI. Deletions cut 3 bases from V and 3 bases from J, with 18 bases between. The CDR3 is made up of 16 amino acids. The DNA for the CDR3 is TGTGCCAGCAGTGATTTGATCAGGACGGAGAGCTACGAGCAGTACTTC. It yields the protein CASSDLIRTESYEQYF.

This chain connects TRBV11-2 to TRBJ2-3; D remains unclear. There are 10 residues in the CDR3. Germline V lookup: CDR1 SGHAT, CDR2 FQNNGV. Trimming removed 2 bases from V and 7 bases from J, with 1 base in between. The CDR3 DNA reads as TGTGCCAGCAGCTTACATACGCAGTATTTT. Its translation: CASSLHTQYF.

V and J are TRBV11-2 and TRBJ2-1, with a tentative D call TRBD1 (5 bases). Looked up from germline, CDR1 is SGHAT and CDR2 is FQNNGV. V was cut by 7 bases and J by 0 bases, with 13 bases left in between. The CDR3 covers 15 residues. The CDR3 spells CASIMTESSYNEQFF. CDR3 DNA: TGTGCCAGCATCATGACAGAGAGCTCCTACAATGAGCAGTTCTTC.

Only a few counts were recorded for this clone. The V and J genes are TRBV28 and TRBJ2-2, with D maybe TRBD2 (5 bases). CDR3 length: 13 residues. CDR1 MDHEN and CDR2 SYDVKM come from the germline V gene. V was clipped by 2 bases and J by 6 bases, with 7 bases between them. In DNA form, the CDR3 reads TGTGCCAGCAGTTTAGCGGGTTCCGGGGAGCTGTTTTTT. This translates into CASSLAGSGELFF.

The chain joins TRBV29-1 to TRBJ2-7; D is possibly TRBD1 or TRBD2 (5 bases each). The germline CDR1 and CDR2 sequences are SQVTM and ANQGSEA. This CDR3 comprises 12 residues. The V and J ends lost 3 bases and 7 bases respectively, with 13 bases between them. In DNA form, the CDR3 reads TGCAGCGTTGATACGGGACGGGTGGAGCAGTACTTC. The encoded protein is CSVDTGRVEQYF.

The chain has TRBV9 and TRBJ2-1; D possibly corresponds to TRBD1 (5 bases). CDR3 length: 14 residues. Trimming removed 3 bases from V and 7 bases from J, with 14 bases in between. The germline V gene has CDR1 SGDLS and CDR2 YYNGEE. The CDR3 nucleotides are TGTGCCAGCAGCGGGGGCTCCCTGGGAAATGAGCAGTTCTTC. This translates into CASSGGSLGNEQFF.

The gene calls are TRBV30 and TRBJ2-5; 11 bases agree with TRBD2. This CDR3 spans 15 amino acids. Germline lookup yields CDR1 GTSNPN and CDR2 SVGIG (reference sequence). Trimming took 1 base from V and 5 from J; bases not matched to a gene: 6. CDR3 sequence reads: CAWSAIAGGRETQYF. Written as DNA, the CDR3 is TGTGCCTGGAGTGCCATAGCGGGGGGGCGGGAGACCCAGTACTTC.

The chain employs TRBV29-1 and TRBJ1-3, with D uncertain. CDR1 is SQVTM and CDR2 is ANQGSEA in the germline V gene. There are 12 residues in the CDR3. Trimming took off 6 bases at V and 4 bases at J, with 10 bases between the two ends. The CDR3 bases are TGCAGCGTCCCCGGTGAGGGAAACACCATATATTTT. Its protein is CSVPGEGNTIYF.

The CDR3 coding sequence is TGCAGCGTTGGCGGGGGCAGCGTTCGCTCAGATACGCAGTATTTT. Residues: CSVGGGSVRSDTQYF. The rearrangement uses TRBV29-1 and TRBJ2-3; D might be TRBD2 (7 bases). V was shortened by 4 bases and J by 4 bases, with 18 bases between the two germline ends. The CDR3 has 15 amino acids. The V gene's germline CDR1 is SQVTM and CDR2 ANQGSEA.

J is TRBJ2-5 and V is TRBV29-1; tentative D call: TRBD2 (6 bases). Germline V gives CDR1 SQVTM, CDR2 ANQGSEA. The CDR3 contains 14 residues. V shed 5 bases and J shed 1 base, with 14 bases lying between them. CDR3 sequence reads: CSVPGGIVQETQYF. The CDR3 coding sequence is TGCAGCGTTCCCGGGGGAATCGTCCAAGAGACCCAGTACTTC.

V and J are TRBV5-6 and TRBJ2-5; D may be TRBD2 (5 bases). Trimming cost V 0 bases and J 7 bases, with 13 bases left between them. Germline V lookup: CDR1 SGHDT, CDR2 YYEEEE. The CDR3 runs to 14 residues. The CDR3 loop reads CASSLGLASGTQYF. DNA for the CDR3: TGTGCCAGCAGCTTGGGTCTAGCCAGCGGGACCCAGTACTTC.

This clone was seen once. The chain is built from TRBV27 and TRBJ2-1, with D possibly TRBD2 on 7 matching bases. Trimming cost V 6 bases and J 0 bases, with 15 bases left between them. The CDR3 is 16 residues long. Germline V lookup: CDR1 MNHEY, CDR2 SMNVEV (reference sequence). The CDR3 sequence is CASRSGGPSSYNEQFF. The CDR3 DNA is TGTGCCAGCAGATCGGGGGGCCCCAGCTCCTACAATGAGCAGTTCTTC.

This clone was detected only a few times. The V gene is TRBV30, the J gene TRBJ2-6, with unresolved D. The ends were cut back, 1 base at V and 4 bases at J, with 14 bases in the middle. There are 16 residues in the CDR3. In germline, CDR1 is GTSNPN, CDR2 SVGIG (reference sequence). The CDR3 sequence is CAWSEGSISGANVLTF. DNA for the CDR3: TGTGCCTGGAGTGAGGGATCCATCTCCGGGGCCAACGTCCTGACTTTC. Using reference TRBV30 and TRBJ2-6 for the parts outside the CDR3, the full variable domain is SQTIHQWPATLVQPVGSPLSLECTVEGTSNPNLYWYRQAAGRGLQLLFYSVGIGQISSEVPQNLSASRPQDRQFILSSKKLLLSDSGFYLCAWSEGSISGANVLTFGAGSRLTVL.

Only a few counts were recorded for this clone. CDR3: CSAPGGSGEQYF. CDR3 DNA: TGCAGCGCCCCAGGGGGCTCGGGTGAGCAGTACTTC. The chain recombines TRBV29-1 with TRBJ2-7, with 8 bases identical to TRBD1. The CDR3 length is 12 residues. Germline trimming cut 7 bases from V and 7 bases from J; bases unmatched to any gene: 9. From germline, CDR1 is SQVTM and CDR2 ANQGSEA.

The rearrangement uses TRBV4-1 and TRBJ2-2; D gene uncertain. Per germline, CDR1 MGHRA and CDR2 YSYEKL. This CDR3 spans 12 amino acids. V lost 1 base, J lost 8 bases, and 5 bases lay in between. For the CDR3, the DNA is TGCGCCAGCAGCCAAGCGGTGGGGGAGCTGTTTTTT. Translation: CASSQAVGELFF.

The J gene is TRBJ1-3, the V gene TRBV29-1; no clear D. V lost 7 bases and J lost 4, with 8 bases in between. CDR1 is SQVTM, CDR2 ANQGSEA, per germline. The length of the CDR3 is 11 residues. The CDR3 sequence is CSGYLGNTIYF. The CDR3 nucleotides are TGCAGCGGGTACCTAGGAAACACCATATATTTT.

The J gene is TRBJ1-6, the V gene TRBV27; TRBD1 might be the D (5 bases). The CDR3 is 13 amino acids. Germline V lookup: CDR1 MNHEY, CDR2 SMNVEV (reference sequence). The ends were cut back, 2 bases at V and 9 bases at J, with 8 bases in the middle. The CDR3 bases are TGTGCCAGCAGTTTAAGGGGTCGTTCACCCCTCCACTTT. It yields the protein CASSLRGRSPLHF.

The chain carries TRBV29-1 and TRBJ2-1; D call uncertain. V was shortened by 1 base and J by 6 bases, with 10 bases between the two germline ends. In germline, CDR1 is SQVTM, CDR2 ANQGSEA. The CDR3 length is 13 residues. DNA for the CDR3: TGCAGCGTTGAAGGTTTGTATAGCAATGAGCAGTTCTTC. Encoded protein: CSVEGLYSNEQFF.

V is TRBV5-6 and J is TRBJ2-1; D is ambiguous. The CDR3 is 13 residues long. Trimming removed 0 bases from V and 7 bases from J, with 8 bases in between. The germline V gene has CDR1 SGHDT and CDR2 YYEEEE. In DNA form, the CDR3 reads TGTGCCAGCAGCTTGGGGGCCCCGAATGAGCAGTTCTTC. It yields the protein CASSLGAPNEQFF.